The clone carrying this T cell receptor beta chain was observed a handful of times. These data originate in a study of T cell responses to AZD1222 COVID-19 vaccine. Profiling relied on immunoSEQ multiplex PCR, and the TCRdb table lists in-frame clones only, not all of them. The table shows some 150,000 clones, with around 93% occurring only once. V dropped 5 bases and J dropped 1 base, with 9 bases sitting between them. Germline lookup yields CDR1 SGHRS and CDR2 YFSETQ. The CDR3 has 13 amino acids. This chain links TRBV5-1 with TRBJ1-2; D uncertain. Material: peripheral blood, obtained on day 0 of AZD1222 vaccination. The TCR comes from an adult in good health. CDR3: CASRSEFNYGYTF. CDR3 nucleotide sequence: TGCGCCAGCAGGTCAGAGTTTAACTATGGCTACACCTTC.